This T cell receptor beta chain emerged from a study of STAT3 mutations in large granular lymphocyte leukemia. Study overall: Over half of T-LGLL patients had one or more immunosuppressive regimens. Overall study results and limits: Every T-LGLL patient had at least one immunodominant TCRbeta clonotype. In several patients, dominant TCR clone burden exceeded STAT3 mutant burden. TCR clonotype switching after therapy occurred in about 30% of the 18 patients.

Only in-frame clones appear in the TCRdb table, and some are missing; sequencing was by immunoSEQ multiplex PCR. The sample contains about 42,000 clones, about 81% of which appear only once. The CDR3 has 15 amino acids. From germline, CDR1 is MDHEN and CDR2 SYDVKM. Trimming removed 6 bases from V and 2 bases from J; junction bases left unmatched: 7. This clone was seen a handful of times. Its cognate antigen is unknown. The receptor's source is a human donor with T large granular lymphocyte leukemia. Some clones in this sample may be carry-over from other donors' samples. The rearrangement uses TRBV28 and TRBJ2-4, with 7 bases that match TRBD1. The sequencing sample was made of PBMCs. CDR3 protein: CASSEGQITKNIQYF. The CDR3 DNA reads as TGTGCCAGCAGCGAGGGACAGATCACCAAAAACATTCAGTACTTC.